The 14 T cell receptor beta chains listed next were all sequenced from one sample in a study of cytomegalovirus exposure and HLA in healthy donors. Researchers ran the PCR with 60 Vbeta and 13 Jbeta primers. Produced via immunoSEQ multiplex PCR; TCRdb's table is partial and in-frame only. The sample carries around 200,000 clones, about 59% recorded once. Sequencing was carried out using PBMCs. The origin of the receptors is a man in his forties in good health and CMV-seronegative.

The chain is built from TRBV28 and TRBJ1-5, with 8 bases matching TRBD1. This CDR3 is built from 16 residues. V shed 7 bases, J shed 5 bases, and the junction held 13 bases outside the gene matches. The germline V gene encodes CDR1 MDHEN and CDR2 SYDVKM. The CDR3 DNA reads TGTGCCAGCACCAAGCCTCAGGGGGCGCGGGATCAGCCCCAGCATTTT. Translated, it gives CASTKPQGARDQPQHF.

This clone was detected a few times. The chain recombines TRBV7-9 with TRBJ2-4; 7 positions agree with TRBD2. The germline V gene has CDR1 SEHNR and CDR2 FQNEAQ (reference sequence). V lost 6 bases, J lost 8 bases, and 16 bases stayed unmatched. The CDR3 covers 16 residues. The CDR3 is CASSKRLASSQDIQYF. As DNA, the CDR3 is TGTGCCAGCAGTAAGAGACTAGCTTCGAGTCAAGACATTCAGTACTTC.

The CDR3 DNA reads TGTGCCAGCAGCCCACTCGAGTCGGGGTCGAAGGGAGGACCCCTCCACTTT. It specifies CASSPLESGSKGGPLHF. This chain uses TRBV5-6 with TRBJ1-6; no reliable D call. Germline V gene sequence: CDR1 SGHDT, CDR2 YYEEEE. V shed 4 bases and J shed 12 bases, with 26 bases lying between them. The CDR3 is 17 amino acids.

The chain joins TRBV7-2 to TRBJ1-4, with D hard to call. Trimming took off 1 base at V and 3 bases at J, with 3 bases between the two ends. The CDR3 has 13 amino acids. The germline V gene has CDR1 SGHTA and CDR2 FQGNSA. CDR3 DNA: TGTGCCAGCAGCTTAGGAGCTAATGAAAAACTGTTTTTT. Amino acid sequence: CASSLGANEKLFF.

The chain recombines TRBV9 with TRBJ2-7; weak D call: TRBD2 (6 bases). V gave up 3 bases and J gave up 3 bases, with 19 bases separating them. The CDR3 covers 16 residues. Looked up from germline, CDR1 is SGDLS and CDR2 is YYNGEE. CDR3 region: CASSARGGATFYEQYF. The CDR3, as DNA: TGTGCCAGCAGCGCGAGGGGCGGGGCGACATTCTACGAGCAGTACTTC.

This clone was seen once. V usage is TRBV28 and J usage is TRBJ1-2, with D tentatively TRBD1 (5 bases). V was cut by 2 bases and J by 4 bases, with 14 bases left in between. The CDR3 loop spans 15 amino acids. Germline V lookup: CDR1 MDHEN, CDR2 SYDVKM. CDR3 residues: CASSLPGRFGYGYTF. The CDR3 coding sequence is TGTGCCAGCAGTTTACCAGGGAGGTTTGGCTATGGCTACACCTTC.

Note on this clone: A read error may account for a junction end that differs from germline. The rearrangement links TRBV7-9 to TRBJ2-7, with D maybe TRBD1 (6 bases). The germline gives CDR1 SEHNR, CDR2 FQNEAQ (reference sequence). The CDR3 is 14 residues long. CDR3 in DNA: TGTTCCAGCAGCTTAGTACAGGGCTCCTACGAGCAGTACTTC. Translated, it gives CSSSLVQGSYEQYF.

This rearrangement joins TRBV7-9 to TRBJ1-6; 9 bases align to TRBD1. V shed 1 base and J 5 bases; nucleotides not matched to a gene: 3. Looked up from germline, CDR1 is SEHNR and CDR2 is FQNEAQ (reference sequence). The CDR3 extends over 16 amino acids. Here the CDR3 DNA reads TGTGCCAGCAGCTTAGACCGGGACAGGGATAATTCACCCCTCCACTTT. Translated: CASSLDRDRDNSPLHF. The full variable domain, rest sourced from reference TRBV7-9 and TRBJ1-6, is DTGVSQNPRHKITKRGQNVTFRCDPISEHNRLYWYRQTLGQGPEFLTYFQNEAQLEKSRLLSDRFSAERPKGSFSTLEIQRTEQGDSAMYLCASSLDRDRDNSPLHFGNGTRLTVT.

This clone was detected a few times. The chain recombines TRBV18 with TRBJ2-2; 11 bases agree with TRBD2. The CDR3 has 14 residues. The V segment lost 8 bases and the J segment 5 bases; nucleotides outside the gene matches: 4. CDR1 is KGHSH and CDR2 is LQKENI in the germline V gene. CDR3 sequence (DNA): TGTGCCAGCAAAACTAGCGGGAGTACCGGGGAGCTGTTTTTT. This gives the protein CASKTSGSTGELFF.

Note on this clone: A read error may produce the germline difference seen at one junction end. This sequence joins TRBV7-9 and TRBJ1-2; TRBD1 matches at 7 bases. CDR3 length: 13 amino acids. Germline lookup yields CDR1 SEHNR and CDR2 FQNEAQ (reference sequence). Written as DNA, the CDR3 is TGTTCCAGCAGTAGGGACAGTGACTATGGCTACACCTTC. Translated: CSSSRDSDYGYTF. Supplemented by reference TRBV7-9 and TRBJ1-2, the full variable domain reads DTGVSQNPRHKITKRGQNVTFRCDPISEHNRLYWYRQTLGQGPEFLTYFQNEAQLEKSRLLSDRFSAERPKGSFSTLEIQRTEQGDSAMYLCSSSRDSDYGYTFGSGTRLTVV.

The CDR3 spells CASRAGVDTGELFF. In DNA, the CDR3 is TGTGCCAGCAGGGCAGGGGTTGACACCGGGGAGCTGTTTTTT. The chain couples TRBV7-9 to TRBJ2-2, with D perhaps matching TRBD1 (6 bases). There are 14 residues in the CDR3. V was clipped by 6 bases and J by 3 bases, with 11 bases between them. The germline V gene has CDR1 SEHNR and CDR2 FQNEAQ (reference sequence).

The chain recombines TRBV25-1 with TRBJ2-5; 13 bases are a match to TRBD2. The J call is uncertain, as TRBJ2-7 better fits the DNA end. The CDR3 has 14 residues. Germline V lookup: CDR1 MGHDK, CDR2 SYGVNS. The CDR3 DNA sequence: TGTGCCAGCAGTGGGACTAGCGGGAGAAGCGAGCAGTACTTC. The encoded protein is CASSGTSGRSEQYF.

The count of this clone is one. The chain combines TRBV9 with TRBJ2-2, with 8 positions matching TRBD1. Germline trimming cut 2 bases from V and 0 bases from J; bases unmatched to any gene: 6. The germline CDR1 and CDR2 sequences are SGDLS and YYNGEE. This CDR3 contains 17 residues. CDR3 nucleotide sequence: TGTGCCAGCAGCGTGGGCCCAGGGGGCGCGAACACCGGGGAGCTGTTTTTT. The encoded protein is CASSVGPGGANTGELFF.

This clone occurred a few times. The V call is TRBV4-1, the J call TRBJ1-1, with D unclear. Per the germline V gene, CDR1 is MGHRA and CDR2 is YSYEKL. The CDR3 sequence is 15 residues long. Trimming took 3 bases from V and 7 from J, leaving 18 bases between them. The CDR3 nucleotides are TGCGCCAGCAGCCAGTCTACTAAGCGGTCCTTTGAAGCTTTCTTT. Residues: CASSQSTKRSFEAFF.